Sequencing of this T cell receptor beta chain was carried out in a study of T-cell memory formation after mild COVID-19. This clonotype turned up a few times. TCRdb reanalysed the 5' RACE reads using MiXCR and keeps one entry per CDR3 protein. The data show about 400,000 distinct CDR3 sequences, approximately 15% seen once. After removal of 3 bases from V and 0 bases from J, the junction contained 9 bases not matched to a gene. The CDR3 contains 17 residues. Looked up from germline, CDR1 is DFQATT and CDR2 is SNEGSKA (reference sequence). Source material: PBMCs or a T cell subset sorted from them (not recorded which). The V call is TRBV20-1, the J call TRBJ1-2; 11 bases are shared with TRBD1. The clonotype comes from a young man who had mild COVID-19 (a few samples of this study predate the infection). Cell type and time point are not known. The CDR3 is CSARKRGQGVANYGYTF. The DNA of the CDR3 is TGCAGTGCTAGGAAGAGGGGACAGGGGGTAGCTAACTATGGCTACACCTTC.